This T cell receptor beta chain was sequenced in a study of a mutant IDH1 vaccine in newly diagnosed glioma. Study context: Treated patients showed a male proportion of approximately 62%, a female proportion of roughly 38%, and a mean age of 40.4 years. Receipt of radiotherapy, temozolomide, or both preceded the study, and most received both.

This CDR3 has 16 amino acids. Trimming pared 4 bases from V and 8 bases from J, leaving 20 bases between. The germline gives CDR1 LGHNA, CDR2 YNFKEQ. The time point: week 47, end of study. The content of each vaccine dose was 300 ug of mutant IDH1 20-mer peptide, and topical imiquimod accompanied it. Sequencing was performed with immunoSEQ multiplex PCR; in TCRdb, only in-frame clones are kept and a portion is missing. Here the sample spans around 54,000 clones, roughly four fifths being singletons. This clone is a singleton in its sample. Its antigen is not identified. Study-wide results and caveats: It seemed that pseudoprogression was not linked to changes in the top peripheral T cell clonotypes.

Sequencing used PBMCs, obtained from a glioma patient whose treatment included an IDH1 peptide vaccine. The chain has TRBV4-2 and TRBJ2-2; D perhaps matches TRBD1 (5 bases). This clonotype originated in a woman in her 50s with glioma. CDR3 in amino acids: CASSPIGVPSSGELFF. The CDR3 DNA reads TGTGCCAGCAGCCCCATAGGGGTCCCAAGTTCTGGGGAGCTGTTTTTT.